The 25 T cell receptor beta chains below come from one sample, sequenced in a study of regulatory T cells in long-lasting Graves disease. Arm-PCR with iRepertoire HTBI primers amplified the CDR3 regions for these TCR beta libraries. TCRdb reanalysed the multiplex PCR reads using MiXCR and keeps one entry per CDR3 protein. The table lists more than 300,000 distinct CDR3 sequences, roughly a sixth of them singletons, with 20% to 25% in the top ten. Time point reported: newly diagnosed GD, antithyroid drugs for less than 3 months. Construction of the TCR library relied on RNA isolated from PBMCs. The material was peripheral blood mononuclear cells (PBMCs), obtained at new diagnosis, from a patient treated with antithyroid drugs. These receptor sequences come from a female donor with Graves disease.

This clonotype was observed a few times. V gene TRBV7-9 combines with J gene TRBJ1-1; D gene ambiguous. Trimming took off 8 bases at V and 1 base at J, with 8 bases between the two ends. Germline V gene sequence: CDR1 SEHNR, CDR2 FQNEAQ (reference sequence). The CDR3 is made up of 12 amino acids. The CDR3 here is CASCKGNTEAFF. In nucleotides, the CDR3 is TGTGCCAGCTGCAAGGGGAACACTGAAGCTTTCTTT.

This clonotype was observed at least ten times. J is TRBJ2-3 and V is TRBV12-5; D is unclear. The germline CDR1 and CDR2 sequences are LGHNT and FRNRAP. Trimming removed 0 bases from V and 2 bases from J, with 21 bases in between. The CDR3 loop spans 19 amino acids. The CDR3 nucleotides read TGTGCTAGTGGTTTGGTCACGTCCTCGTCGAGGCCGTTCACAGATACGCAGTATTTT. It specifies CASGLVTSSSRPFTDTQYF. Complete variable domain (other parts from reference TRBV12-5 and TRBJ2-3): DARVTQTPRHKVTEMGQEVTMRCQPILGHNTVFWYRQTMMQGLELLAYFRNRAPLDDSGMPKDRFSAEMPDATLATLKIQPSEPRDSAVYFCASGLVTSSSRPFTDTQYFGPGTRLTVL.

This clonotype was recorded many times. The chain carries TRBV4-2 and TRBJ2-3; TRBD2 might be the D (6 bases). Per the germline V gene, CDR1 is LGHNA and CDR2 is YNFKEQ. Trimming left V 5 bases short and J 0 bases short, with 15 bases between. CDR3 length equals 16 residues. CDR3 coding DNA: TGTGCCAGCAGCTTTAGCGGAGAGCTCAGCACAGATACGCAGTATTTT. The encoded protein is CASSFSGELSTDTQYF.

This clonotype was observed a handful of times. The chain is built from TRBV7-3 and TRBJ2-2; 8 nucleotides match TRBD2. The CDR3 runs 13 residues. CDR1 is SGHTA and CDR2 is FQGTGA in the germline V gene. V shed 5 bases and J 13 bases; nucleotides not matched to a gene: 9. For the CDR3, the DNA is TGTGCCAGCAGCCCAGCCTTAGCGGGGACGCTGTTTTTT. Protein sequence: CASSPALAGTLFF.

The gene calls are TRBV19 and TRBJ2-5; TRBD2 matches at 9 bases. The CDR3 sequence is 16 residues long. The V and J ends lost 1 base and 2 bases, in that order; junction bases with no gene match: 5. The germline V gene has CDR1 LNHDA and CDR2 SQIVND (reference sequence). CDR3 DNA: TGTGCCAGTAGTATAGGGACTAGCGCGATACAAGAGACCCAGTACTTC. Amino acid sequence: CASSIGTSAIQETQYF.

In its sample, this clonotype was seen many times. The gene calls are TRBV11-2 and TRBJ1-2; 7 bases are shared with TRBD1. J was trimmed by 5 bases and V by 5 bases; bases with no gene match: 14. The CDR3 runs to 16 residues. Germline CDR1 and CDR2: SGHAT and FQNNGV. CDR3 in amino acids: CASSDPRSGTEYGYTF. The CDR3 coding sequence is TGTGCCAGCAGCGACCCCCGTTCCGGGACAGAATATGGCTACACCTTC.

The table lists this clonotype with many counts. The V call is TRBV27, the J call TRBJ1-2; unclear D gene. The CDR3 is 14 residues long. The V end was cut by 3 bases, the J end by 8 bases, with 16 bases between. Per germline, CDR1 MNHEY and CDR2 SMNVEV (reference sequence). The CDR3 region has the DNA TGTGCCAGCAGTTTCGACCGTAACTATCAGGGCTACACCTTC. Translated: CASSFDRNYQGYTF.

This clonotype showed up many times. J is TRBJ1-1 and V is TRBV5-5; D perhaps matches TRBD1 (5 bases). Germline CDR1 reads SGHKS; CDR2 reads YYEKEE (reference sequence). Deletions cut 2 bases from V and 11 bases from J, with 13 bases between. The CDR3 extends over 12 amino acids. The CDR3 here is CASSFGGGMAFF. The CDR3 DNA is TGTGCCAGCAGCTTTGGGGGAGGGATGGCTTTCTTT.

This clonotype was seen many times. The chain links TRBV2 to TRBJ1-1; 7 nucleotides agree with TRBD1. Germline trimming cut 3 bases from V and 8 bases from J; bases unmatched to any gene: 9. Germline V gene sequence: CDR1 SNHLY, CDR2 FYNNEI. The CDR3 sequence is 14 residues long. The CDR3: CASSDEGARSEAFF. DNA for the CDR3: TGTGCCAGCAGTGATGAGGGGGCTAGGTCCGAAGCTTTCTTT.

This clonotype came up many times. V gene TRBV9 combines with J gene TRBJ2-2, with 7 bases identical to TRBD2. The V gene's germline CDR1 is SGDLS and CDR2 YYNGEE. Trimming cost V 0 bases and J 3 bases; bases outside gene matches: 14. The length of the CDR3 is 19 residues. CDR3 nucleotides: TGTGCCAGCAGCGTAGGATCCGGTACGGCGGGAGTATACACCGGGGAGCTGTTTTTT. Residues: CASSVGSGTAGVYTGELFF.

This clonotype was recorded many times. Germline and junction disagree at one end, which may indicate a read error. The chain has TRBV27 and TRBJ1-4; TRBD1 matches at 8 bases. The length of the CDR3 is 16 residues. Germline assignment: CDR1 MNHEY and CDR2 SMNVEV (reference sequence). CDR3: CASSLSQGAANEKLLF. CDR3 nucleotides: TGTGCCAGCAGTTTATCGCAGGGGGCGGCTAATGAAAAACTGCTTTTT.

This clonotype has a count of ten or more. V is TRBV27 and J is TRBJ1-5; D remains ambiguous. Trimming took off 10 bases at V and 2 bases at J, with 12 bases between the two ends. The CDR3 is made up of 13 amino acids. Per germline, CDR1 MNHEY and CDR2 SMNVEV (reference sequence). In DNA, the CDR3 is TGTGCCACCTGGGAGCAGGGCAATCAGCCCCAGCATTTT. This translates into CATWEQGNQPQHF.

In this sample, this clonotype turned up many times. The chain combines TRBV12-3 or TRBV12-4 with TRBJ2-3, with a tentative D call TRBD2 (6 bases). The CDR3 runs to 16 residues. Trimming took 6 bases from V and 2 from J, leaving 18 bases between them. The CDR3 region is CASSPGLEEHTDTQYF. The CDR3 region has the DNA TGTGCCAGCAGCCCGGGACTCGAGGAGCACACAGATACGCAGTATTTT.

The chain combines TRBV5-1 with TRBJ2-1, with 11 bases matching TRBD2. Germline CDR1 reads SGHRS; CDR2 reads YFSETQ. V dropped 1 base and J dropped 10; count of bases not matched to a gene: 7. The CDR3 covers 15 residues. The CDR3 protein is CASSLLAGGPSEQFF. Here the CDR3 DNA reads TGCGCCAGCAGCTTGTTAGCGGGAGGGCCGTCCGAGCAGTTCTTC.

In its sample, this clonotype was seen a few times. The chain has TRBV4-1 and TRBJ1-6, with D possibly matching TRBD1 (5 bases). Germline V gene lookup returns CDR1 MGHRA and CDR2 YSYEKL. The length of the CDR3 is 18 residues. Trimming took 1 base from V and 7 from J, leaving 20 bases between them. This CDR3 is CASSQGPLRRERNSPLHF. The CDR3 coding sequence is TGCGCCAGCAGCCAAGGCCCCCTTCGCAGGGAACGCAATTCACCCCTCCACTTT.

This clonotype showed up many times. The rearrangement links TRBV6-2 or TRBV6-3 to TRBJ2-6; 7 bases match TRBD1. The CDR3 has 16 amino acids. Trimming removed 6 bases from V and 2 bases from J; junction bases left unmatched: 7. CDR1 MNHEY and CDR2 SVGEGT come from the germline V gene. The CDR3 nucleotides are TGTGCCAGCAGAAAGGGGGCAGGTCCTGGGGCCAACGTCCTGACTTTC. It yields the protein CASRKGAGPGANVLTF.

This clonotype was observed a handful of times. The genes are TRBV28 and TRBJ1-1; 7 nucleotides line up with TRBD1. J lost 3 bases, V lost 6 bases, and 4 bases had no gene match. Germline CDR1 reads MDHEN; CDR2 reads SYDVKM. The CDR3 extends over 13 amino acids. CDR3 protein: CASSSGGYTEAFF. CDR3 coding DNA: TGTGCCAGCAGCTCAGGGGGATACACTGAAGCTTTCTTT. Supplemented by reference TRBV28 and TRBJ1-1, the full variable domain reads DVKVTQSSRYLVKRTGEKVFLECVQDMDHENMFWYRQDPGLGLRLIYFSYDVKMKEKGDIPEGYSVSREKKERFSLILESASTNQTSMYLCASSSGGYTEAFFGQGTRLTVV.

On this clonotype itself: A much larger clone lies a single base off, so this may be a read error. The rearrangement links TRBV6-5 to TRBJ1-1; D unclear. Germline V gene lookup returns CDR1 MNHEY and CDR2 SVGAGI. V was cut by 4 bases and J by 6 bases, with 15 bases left in between. CDR3 length: 14 residues. Here the CDR3 reads CASSFKPGGAEAFF. CDR3 coding DNA: TGTGCCAGCAGTTTTAAGCCCGGAGGCGCTGAAGCTTTCTTT.

The chain couples TRBV24-1 to TRBJ2-5, with 9 bases aligning to TRBD2. This CDR3 has 15 amino acids. V lost 6 bases, J lost 4 bases, and 8 bases stayed unmatched. Germline CDR1 KGHDR, CDR2 SFDVKD. This CDR3 is CATSSLLAGIETQYF. CDR3 nucleotides: TGTGCCACCAGTTCTCTCCTAGCGGGAATAGAGACCCAGTACTTC.

The V gene is TRBV29-1, the J gene TRBJ2-4, with TRBD1 as a possible D gene (6 bases). The CDR3 runs to 11 residues. Trimming removed 4 bases from V and 10 bases from J, with 11 bases in between. Germline V lookup: CDR1 SQVTM, CDR2 ANQGSEA. The CDR3 DNA sequence: TGCAGCGTTGGGTCAGGGGAGATTCAGTACTTC. Its protein is CSVGSGEIQYF.

The chain is built from TRBV4-1 and TRBJ1-2; D not certain. The CDR3 loop spans 18 amino acids. Germline loops: CDR1 MGHRA, CDR2 YSYEKL. V was pared by 4 bases and J by 1 base, with 22 bases between. The CDR3 sequence: CASSLKMDPQALNYGYTF. The DNA for the CDR3 is TGCGCCAGCAGCCTCAAGATGGACCCACAAGCCCTTAACTATGGCTACACCTTC.

In its sample, this clonotype was seen many times. The J gene is TRBJ2-3, the V gene TRBV6-2 or TRBV6-3; D is uncertain. The CDR3 is 17 amino acids. Germline V gene lookup returns CDR1 MNHEY and CDR2 SVGEGT. V dropped 2 bases and J dropped 1 base, with 16 bases sitting between them. As DNA, the CDR3 is TGTGCCAGCAGTTACGATCTAACTATCGTCGGCACAGATACGCAGTATTTT. The encoded protein is CASSYDLTIVGTDTQYF.

This clonotype was picked up a small number of times. This sequence joins TRBV5-6 and TRBJ1-2, with D possibly being TRBD1 (6 bases). Germline V gene lookup returns CDR1 SGHDT and CDR2 YYEEEE. Trimming cost V 0 bases and J 8 bases, with 11 bases left between them. CDR3 size: 13 residues. CDR3 region: CASSLGSGDGYTF. The CDR3 region has the DNA TGTGCCAGCAGCTTGGGTTCAGGGGACGGCTACACCTTC.

A remark on this clonotype: A much larger clone differs by one base, so this may be a read error. The V and J genes are TRBV7-2 and TRBJ1-5; 9 nucleotides match TRBD1. Germline V lookup: CDR1 SGHTA, CDR2 FQGNSA. This CDR3 has 14 residues. The CDR3 nucleotides are TGTGTCAGCAGCATGGGACAGGGCGGGGAGCCCCAGCATTTT. This codes for CVSSMGQGGEPQHF.

In its sample, this clonotype was seen many times. This sequence joins TRBV6-5 and TRBJ1-1; D gene uncertain. Trimming removed 2 bases at V and 1 base at J, with 11 bases between. This CDR3 is 15 amino acids long. From germline, CDR1 is MNHEY and CDR2 SVGAGI. The CDR3 sequence: CASSYTGIPNTEAFF. CDR3 bases: TGTGCCAGCAGTTACACCGGGATCCCGAACACTGAAGCTTTCTTT.